The 26 T cell receptor beta chains below were found in one sample sequenced in a study of blood T cell repertoires in COVID-19. Sequencing was performed with immunoSEQ multiplex PCR; in TCRdb, only in-frame clones are kept and a portion is missing. The sample contains roughly 180,000 clones, roughly 84% of which appear only once. Sequenced input: PBMCs or T cells enriched from blood (not recorded which). Receptors were obtained from a man in his sixties who had recovered from COVID-19.

V is TRBV5-1 and J is TRBJ2-1; 10 bases agree with TRBD2. CDR3 length: 14 amino acids. Germline V gene lookup returns CDR1 SGHRS and CDR2 YFSETQ. V gave up 3 bases and J gave up 4 bases; unmatched junction bases: 1. CDR3 protein: CASSSSGGYNEQFF. The CDR3 DNA sequence: TGCGCCAGCAGCTCTAGCGGGGGATACAATGAGCAGTTCTTC.

The chain employs TRBV12-3 or TRBV12-4 and TRBJ2-3; TRBD2 matches at 7 bases. The CDR3 sequence is 13 residues long. V was clipped by 8 bases and J by 2 bases; unmatched bases: 4. The CDR3 spells CASRLATTDTQYF. In DNA form, the CDR3 reads TGTGCCAGCCGACTAGCCACCACAGATACGCAGTATTTT.

The CDR3 bases are TGTGCCAGCAGTTTCGGGGGGCGATTACCCATTCAGTACTTC. Translation gives CASSFGGRLPIQYF. This chain joins TRBV28 and TRBJ2-4, with D possibly matching TRBD2 (7 bases). V was clipped by 3 bases and J by 9 bases, with 15 bases between them. The CDR3 spans 14 residues. CDR1 MDHEN and CDR2 SYDVKM come from the germline V gene.

This clone has only a few counts. The chain employs TRBV5-1 and TRBJ2-5; TRBD1 matches 11 bases. J gave up 4 bases and V 5 bases, and 4 bases lay outside the gene matches. The CDR3 runs 14 residues. Germline CDR1 reads SGHRS; CDR2 reads YFSETQ. The CDR3 DNA sequence: TGCGCCAGCAGTCGGACAGGGGGCGTAGAGACCCAGTACTTC. Encoded protein: CASSRTGGVETQYF.

The rearrangement joins TRBV6-1 to TRBJ2-7; weak D call: TRBD2 (6 bases). This CDR3 comprises 14 residues. Deletions cut 3 bases from V and 0 bases from J, with 9 bases between. Germline CDR1 and CDR2: MNHNS and SASEGT. The CDR3 protein is CASSEEGFSYEQYF. The CDR3 DNA sequence: TGTGCCAGCAGTGAGGAGGGGTTCTCCTACGAGCAGTACTTC.

The V call is TRBV7-6, the J call TRBJ2-4; 9 bases map to TRBD2. The CDR3 consists of 19 residues. V was clipped by 1 base and J by 6 bases; unmatched bases: 16. Germline V gene data show CDR1 as SGHVS and CDR2 as FNYEAQ. CDR3 bases: TGTGCCAGCAGCTTAGGTGCGGGGGGGCTATTGGGTGACGGAAACATTCAGTACTTC. Protein: CASSLGAGGLLGDGNIQYF. The full variable domain, rest sourced from reference TRBV7-6 and TRBJ2-4, is GAGVSQSPRYKVTKRGQDVALRCDPISGHVSLYWYRQALGQGPEFLTYFNYEAQQDKSGLPNDRFSAERPEGSISTLTIQRTEQRDSAMYRCASSLGAGGLLGDGNIQYFGAGTRLSVL.

V and J are TRBV28 and TRBJ1-6, with 9 positions matching TRBD1. Germline CDR1 reads MDHEN; CDR2 reads SYDVKM. Trimming took 6 bases from V and 7 from J; bases not matched to a gene: 7. The CDR3 runs 15 residues. This CDR3 is CASRARGQGNSPLHF. Here the CDR3 DNA reads TGTGCCAGCAGAGCTCGGGGACAGGGCAATTCACCCCTCCACTTT.

CDR3 region: CASQQGNGELFF. The CDR3 DNA sequence: TGTGCCAGCCAGCAGGGGAACGGGGAGCTGTTTTTT. The chain is built from TRBV19 and TRBJ2-2, with D perhaps matching TRBD1 (6 bases). The CDR3 sequence is 12 residues long. V lost 9 bases, J lost 7 bases, and 12 bases lay in between. The germline CDR1 and CDR2 sequences are LNHDA and SQIVND (reference sequence).

The gene calls are TRBV28 and TRBJ2-1, with 11 bases that match TRBD2. The CDR3 contains 15 residues. Trimming at V came to 6 bases and at J to 1 base, leaving 2 bases not matched to a gene. Germline V CDR1 and CDR2: MDHEN, SYDVKM. CDR3: CASSTSGGSYNEQFF. The DNA for the CDR3 is TGTGCCAGCAGCACTAGCGGGGGTTCCTACAATGAGCAGTTCTTC.

This chain joins TRBV12-3 or TRBV12-4 and TRBJ1-1; 8 positions agree with TRBD1. V shed 5 bases, J shed 8 bases, and the junction held 7 bases outside the gene matches. The CDR3 has 13 residues. CDR3 bases: TGTGCCAGCAGTCCCCAGGGGGCGGGGGAAGCTTTCTTT. This codes for CASSPQGAGEAFF.

The chain links TRBV14 to TRBJ1-2; no clear D. From germline, CDR1 is SGHDN and CDR2 FVKESK. There are 16 residues in the CDR3. Trimming left V 4 bases short and J 2 bases short, with 17 bases between. CDR3 sequence reads: CASSRLDSPENYGYTF. CDR3 bases: TGTGCCAGCAGCCGACTGGATAGCCCGGAAAACTATGGCTACACCTTC.

This rearrangement joins TRBV28 to TRBJ1-2, with 9 bases lining up with TRBD1. The CDR3 covers 17 residues. Trimming took 3 bases from V and 4 from J; bases not matched to a gene: 12. CDR1 is MDHEN and CDR2 is SYDVKM in the germline V gene. CDR3 coding DNA: TGTGCCAGCAGTTTCTTAACAGGGGGCTATCTGGGCTATGGCTACACCTTC. Protein: CASSFLTGGYLGYGYTF.

This clone appeared a single time. The CDR3 loop reads CASSLYSGRETQYF. CDR3 nucleotide sequence: TGTGCCAGCAGCTTATATTCAGGGAGGGAGACCCAGTACTTC. The gene calls are TRBV13 and TRBJ2-5; TRBD2 might be the D (6 bases). The V gene lost 2 bases and the J gene lost 5 bases, with 12 bases spanning the gap. CDR1 and CDR2 (germline): PRHDT, FYEKMQ (reference sequence). The CDR3 runs 14 residues.

This clone was found once. The CDR3 bases are TGTGCCAGCAGCCAAGGAAAGTTTGAGGGTGGCTACACCTTC. The encoded protein is CASSQGKFEGGYTF. This sequence joins TRBV14 and TRBJ1-2, with D unclear. V lost 1 base to trimming and J lost 7 bases, with 13 bases between them. Germline V gene sequence: CDR1 SGHDN, CDR2 FVKESK. This CDR3 contains 14 residues.

This clone was detected ten times or more. The chain has TRBV21-1 and TRBJ2-5; the table names TRBD2, a call not compared with the DNA. TRBV21-1 is given as a pseudogene. The CDR3 has 13 residues. CDR3 sequence reads: CASSKAREETQYF. CDR3 nucleotides: TGTGCCAGCAGCAAAGCGCGGGAGGAGACCCAGTACTTC.

The rearrangement links TRBV9 to TRBJ1-2; D not resolved. The V and J ends lost 3 bases and 8 bases respectively, with 17 bases between them. The CDR3 is 14 residues long. Germline V lookup: CDR1 SGDLS, CDR2 YYNGEE. The CDR3 region is CASSGAGGLEGYTF. In nucleotides, the CDR3 is TGTGCCAGCAGCGGAGCAGGCGGGCTAGAGGGCTACACCTTC.

The genes are TRBV28 and TRBJ2-7; D remains unclear. CDR1 and CDR2 (germline): MDHEN, SYDVKM. Trimming pared 7 bases from V and 1 base from J, leaving 14 bases between. There are 14 residues in the CDR3. CDR3 amino acids: CASNLPGPSYEQYF. CDR3 nucleotides: TGTGCCAGCAACCTACCTGGGCCATCCTACGAGCAGTACTTC.

The V gene is TRBV5-1, the J gene TRBJ2-7, with 11 bases aligning to TRBD2. Germline V lookup: CDR1 SGHRS, CDR2 YFSETQ. J gave up 7 bases and V 4 bases, and 7 bases lay outside the gene matches. The CDR3 consists of 14 residues. For the CDR3, the DNA is TGCGCCAGCAGCGATAGCGGGGGGGGTCGGGAGCAGTACTTC. Translating gives CASSDSGGGREQYF.

This chain links TRBV11-2 with TRBJ1-5; the D gene is possibly TRBD1 (6 bases). The CDR3 contains 14 residues. Germline CDR1 SGHAT, CDR2 FQNNGV. The V end lost 5 bases, the J end lost 7 bases, and 15 bases lay between the germline ends. Here the CDR3 reads CASSPGTLNQPQHF. CDR3 nucleotides: TGTGCCAGCAGCCCAGGGACACTGAACCAGCCCCAGCATTTT.

The V gene is TRBV27, the J gene TRBJ2-7, with TRBD2 matching over 14 bases. The CDR3 spans 16 residues. After removal of 6 bases from V and 2 bases from J, the junction contained 6 bases not matched to a gene. Germline CDR1 is MNHEY and CDR2 is SMNVEV (reference sequence). The CDR3 region is CASSPGLAGAPYEQYF. The CDR3 region has the DNA TGTGCCAGCAGCCCGGGACTAGCGGGGGCCCCCTACGAGCAGTACTTC.

The gene calls are TRBV7-2 and TRBJ2-2; D unclear. This CDR3 spans 15 amino acids. CDR1 and CDR2 (germline): SGHTA, FQGNSA. Trimming stripped 1 base from V and 6 bases from J, with 12 bases between. The CDR3 DNA reads as TGTGCCAGCAGCTTAGGTCGCGAAGGAGCCGGGGAGCTGTTTTTT. It specifies CASSLGREGAGELFF.

The chain combines TRBV9 with TRBJ1-2; TRBD1 aligns across 11 bases. With 3 bases clipped from V and 4 bases from J, the junction kept 17 bases outside the gene matches. This CDR3 has 19 amino acids. CDR1 and CDR2 (germline): SGDLS, YYNGEE. The CDR3 DNA sequence: TGTGCCAGCAGCGCAACCAGTCGATCCGGGACAGGGGGGGCCTATGGCTACACCTTC. Translation: CASSATSRSGTGGAYGYTF.

The V and J genes are TRBV7-9 and TRBJ1-1, with D perhaps TRBD1 (6 bases). The CDR3 totals 15 residues. CDR1 SEHNR and CDR2 FQNEAQ come from the germline V gene (reference sequence). Trimming cost V 1 base and J 8 bases, with 17 bases left between them. CDR3 nucleotide sequence: TGTGCCAGCAGCTTAGAAGGACAGAGACGCCGGGAAGCTTTCTTT. Protein product: CASSLEGQRRREAFF.

The gene calls are TRBV7-3 and TRBJ1-5; 8 positions match TRBD1. This CDR3 has 22 residues. J was trimmed by 2 bases and V by 4 bases; bases with no gene match: 25. In germline, CDR1 is SGHTA, CDR2 FQGTGA. The CDR3 DNA follows: TGTGCCAGCAGCTCGGATTCGGACAGGGCGGGGGCTAGGTTGGTGGGCAATCAGCCCCAGCATTTT. This sequence encodes CASSSDSDRAGARLVGNQPQHF.

This chain joins TRBV28 and TRBJ1-1, with D uncertain. The germline CDR1 and CDR2 sequences are MDHEN and SYDVKM. The CDR3 is made up of 14 amino acids. Trimming took 6 bases from V and 1 from J, leaving 12 bases between them. The CDR3 region is CASSPPGRNTEAFF. The CDR3 coding sequence is TGTGCCAGCAGCCCCCCAGGCAGGAACACTGAAGCTTTCTTT. The full variable domain, rest sourced from reference TRBV28 and TRBJ1-1, is DVKVTQSSRYLVKRTGEKVFLECVQDMDHENMFWYRQDPGLGLRLIYFSYDVKMKEKGDIPEGYSVSREKKERFSLILESASTNQTSMYLCASSPPGRNTEAFFGQGTRLTVV.

The chain recombines TRBV28 with TRBJ2-7; TRBD2 matches at 8 bases. The germline CDR1 and CDR2 sequences are MDHEN and SYDVKM. With 10 bases clipped from V and 7 bases from J, the junction kept 12 bases outside the gene matches. This CDR3 spans 13 amino acids. CDR3 amino acids: CATYRGGSREQYF. For the CDR3, the DNA is TGTGCCACCTACCGCGGGGGGTCTAGGGAGCAGTACTTC.